This TCR beta chain is from a study of Ad26.COV2.S vaccination and SARS-CoV-2 variants. Notes on the study in general: Spike-specific TCR breadth ran higher among vaccine recipients than placebo recipients.

This sample's treatment: approximately 18 received Ad26.COV2.S at low or high dose, single or two shots; several received placebo; per-sample allocation not given. Sampling was done on day 63 after the first vaccine or placebo injection. The table came from immunoSEQ multiplex PCR; TCRdb's copy has only in-frame clones and leaves some out. The table includes about 420,000 clones, 85% to 90% detected once. In regard to this clone: As yet, its antigen is unknown.

The CDR3 sequence is 13 residues long. CDR1 is KGHSH and CDR2 is LQKENI in the germline V gene. V lost 3 bases and J 2 bases, leaving 7 bases between the germline ends. Sample: peripheral blood, taken in a trial of Ad26.COV2.S vaccine versus placebo. This chain uses TRBV18 with TRBJ2-5; D might be TRBD1 or TRBD2, each matching 5 bases. The clonotype originates from a person between 18 and 65 years old who received the Ad26.COV2.S COVID-19 vaccine or a placebo. The CDR3 DNA is TGTGCCAGCTCACCCGGGGCGCAAGAGACCCAGTACTTC. It translates to CASSPGAQETQYF.